Below, 24 T cell receptor beta chains from the same sample are listed, as sequenced in a study of blood T cell repertoires in COVID-19. The method was immunoSEQ multiplex PCR; TCRdb's version includes in-frame clones alone and lacks a portion of them. The sample carries about 100,000 clones, roughly 80% recorded once. The source material was peripheral blood. These receptors were taken from a man aged 65-85 years with active or convalescent COVID-19.

The chain recombines TRBV7-9 with TRBJ2-1, with TRBD2 matching over 11 bases. The germline V gene encodes CDR1 SEHNR and CDR2 FQNEAQ (reference sequence). This CDR3 is 16 amino acids long. Trimming at V came to 0 bases and at J to 3 bases, leaving 1 base not matched to a gene. CDR3 sequence (DNA): TGTGCCAGCAGCTTAGCTCTAGCGGGGGGCTACAATGAGCAGTTCTTC. It encodes CASSLALAGGYNEQFF.

The J gene is TRBJ2-7, the V gene TRBV12-3 or TRBV12-4; D is undetermined. This CDR3 region has 13 residues. The V gene lost 3 bases and the J gene lost 0 bases, with 6 bases spanning the gap. The CDR3 nucleotides read TGTGCCAGCAGTTTTCCCAGCTCCTACGAGCAGTACTTC. Translated: CASSFPSSYEQYF.

The chain joins TRBV12-5 to TRBJ2-6, with D possibly matching TRBD2 (5 bases). Trimming removed 2 bases from V and 3 bases from J, with 11 bases in between. This CDR3 has 16 amino acids. Germline lookup yields CDR1 LGHNT and CDR2 FRNRAP. CDR3 amino acids: CASGLFSGVGANVLTF. Here the CDR3 DNA reads TGTGCTAGTGGTTTGTTTTCCGGGGTTGGGGCCAACGTCCTGACTTTC.

V and J are TRBV19 and TRBJ1-5, with 10 bases identical to TRBD1. The length of the CDR3 is 16 residues. Germline-derived CDR1 and CDR2 are LNHDA and SQIVND (reference sequence). The V and J ends lost 7 bases and 6 bases, in that order; junction bases with no gene match: 12. CDR3 in amino acids: CASNTQGTGVGQPQHF. Written as DNA, the CDR3 is TGTGCCAGTAACACTCAAGGGACAGGGGTTGGTCAGCCCCAGCATTTT.

This chain uses TRBV11-2 with TRBJ1-2; a weak D match, TRBD1 (6 bases). Germline values: CDR1 SGHAT, CDR2 FQNNGV. CDR3 size: 14 residues. Between the trimmed V and J ends, which lost 5 bases and 6 bases, there was a span of 16 bases. CDR3 region: CASSLGQPSDGYTF. CDR3 sequence (DNA): TGTGCCAGCAGCCTAGGACAGCCCTCGGATGGCTACACCTTC.

The J gene is TRBJ2-3, the V gene TRBV11-3; D remains ambiguous. The germline V gene has CDR1 SGHNT and CDR2 YENEEA. The CDR3 has 14 residues. The V end lost 1 base, the J end lost 2 bases, and 7 bases lay between the germline ends. The CDR3 is CASSLGIYTDTQYF. The CDR3 DNA reads as TGTGCCAGCAGCTTAGGTATCTACACAGATACGCAGTATTTT. The full variable domain, with the rest looked up from reference TRBV11-3 and TRBJ2-3, is EAGVVQSPRYKIIEKKQPVAFWCNPISGHNTLYWYLQNLGQGPELLIRYENEEAVDDSQLPKDRFSAERLKGVDSTLKIQPAELGDSAVYLCASSLGIYTDTQYFGPGTRLTVL.

The gene calls are TRBV7-6 and TRBJ2-3; 12 bases are shared with TRBD2. The CDR3 extends over 18 amino acids. Germline loops: CDR1 SGHVS, CDR2 FNYEAQ. Germline trimming cut 1 base from V and 1 base from J; bases unmatched to any gene: 6. CDR3 loop: CASSLGAGLAGRTDTQYF. The CDR3 DNA is TGTGCCAGCAGCTTAGGGGCGGGACTAGCGGGCCGCACAGATACGCAGTATTTT.

The chain has TRBV6-6 and TRBJ2-3; 15 positions agree with TRBD2. The J segment lost 4 bases and the V segment lost 4 bases, leaving 3 bases of the junction unmatched. There are 16 residues in the CDR3. Germline V lookup: CDR1 MNHNY, CDR2 SVGAGI (reference sequence). CDR3 sequence reads: CASSSGLAGGPDTQYF. The CDR3 bases are TGTGCCAGCAGTTCCGGACTAGCGGGAGGGCCAGATACGCAGTATTTT.

This rearrangement joins TRBV5-1 to TRBJ2-1, with 14 bases lining up with TRBD2. The CDR3 has 14 residues. V was pared by 4 bases and J by 10 bases, with 4 bases of the junction left unmatched. Per germline, CDR1 SGHRS and CDR2 YFSETQ. CDR3: CASSAGLAGEEQFF. CDR3 coding DNA: TGCGCCAGCAGCGCGGGACTAGCGGGAGAGGAGCAGTTCTTC.

This sequence joins TRBV6-2 or TRBV6-3 and TRBJ2-3; 8 bases align to TRBD2. Germline CDR1 is MNHEY and CDR2 is SVGEGT. The CDR3 has 13 amino acids. V lost 5 bases to trimming and J lost 6 bases; unmatched junction nucleotides: 4. As DNA, the CDR3 is TGTGCCAGCAGTCGGGGGGGCCACGATACGCAGTATTTT. Its translation is CASSRGGHDTQYF.

The J gene is TRBJ1-2, the V gene TRBV7-9; a possible D gene is TRBD1 (6 bases). CDR3 size: 14 residues. The germline V gene has CDR1 SEHNR and CDR2 FQNEAQ (reference sequence). V gave up 1 base and J gave up 2 bases, with 8 bases separating them. CDR3 in amino acids: CASSLDRGNYGYTF. In nucleotides, the CDR3 is TGTGCCAGCAGCTTAGATAGGGGGAACTATGGCTACACCTTC.

The count of this clone is one. The rearrangement uses TRBV11-3 and TRBJ2-1; D is unclear. Germline CDR1 is SGHNT and CDR2 is YENEEA. This CDR3 region has 15 residues. Trimming removed 3 bases from V and 6 bases from J, with 15 bases in between. CDR3 coding DNA: TGTGCCAGCAGCTTGTCCGCCATCTCGGGCAATGAGCAGTTCTTC. Its translation is CASSLSAISGNEQFF.

The chain links TRBV6-5 to TRBJ2-7, with a possible D match to TRBD1 (7 bases). The CDR3 is 12 amino acids. V was cut by 6 bases and J by 4 bases, with 10 bases left in between. Germline lookup yields CDR1 MNHEY and CDR2 SVGAGI. CDR3 loop: CASSPGGYEQYF. The DNA for the CDR3 is TGTGCCAGCAGCCCAGGGGGGTACGAGCAGTACTTC.

The chain joins TRBV5-4 to TRBJ2-5; 8 bases align to TRBD2. The CDR3 consists of 15 residues. Germline CDR1 and CDR2: SGHNT and YYREEE (reference sequence). The trim removed 4 bases at V and 5 bases at J, leaving 10 bases unmatched. CDR3 sequence: CASSRKRGPGETQYF. CDR3 DNA: TGTGCCAGCAGCAGAAAGCGGGGGCCGGGGGAGACCCAGTACTTC.

This clone was found a few times. The chain is built from TRBV27 and TRBJ2-7, with 8 bases fitting TRBD2. Looked up from germline, CDR1 is MNHEY and CDR2 is SMNVEV (reference sequence). The CDR3 runs 13 residues. The V and J ends lost 6 bases and 6 bases, in that order; junction bases with no gene match: 7. The DNA of the CDR3 is TGTGCCAGCAGCTTCACCCTAGCGGGCGAGCAGTACTTC. Its translation is CASSFTLAGEQYF.

The rearrangement uses TRBV7-3 and TRBJ2-1; 8 nucleotides align to TRBD2. CDR1 is SGHTA, CDR2 FQGTGA, per germline. CDR3 length: 16 residues. V gave up 5 bases and J gave up 0 bases; unmatched junction bases: 6. The CDR3 DNA reads TGTGCCAGCAGCCCAGCGGGAGCCGACTCCTACAATGAGCAGTTCTTC. This gives the protein CASSPAGADSYNEQFF.

The V call is TRBV4-1, the J call TRBJ2-5; 9 bases line up with TRBD2. Germline V gene data show CDR1 as MGHRA and CDR2 as YSYEKL. CDR3 length: 15 amino acids. V dropped 0 bases and J dropped 5; count of bases not matched to a gene: 4. CDR3 sequence: CASSQDGGRVETQYF. Written as DNA, the CDR3 is TGCGCCAGCAGCCAAGATGGCGGGAGGGTGGAGACCCAGTACTTC.

Of note for this clone: The same CDR3 is also encoded by other DNA sequences in this sample. The CDR3 region has the DNA TGTGCCAGCAGCGTTAGCGGGGGTTCCTACAATGAGCAGTTCTTC. This gives the protein CASSVSGGSYNEQFF. The V gene is TRBV9, the J gene TRBJ2-1, with TRBD2 matching 9 bases. CDR1 and CDR2 (germline): SGDLS, YYNGEE. The trim removed 2 bases at V and 1 base at J, leaving 1 base unmatched. The CDR3 covers 15 residues.

CDR3 sequence reads: CAISVALSRVFTEAFF. CDR3 sequence (DNA): TGTGCCATCAGTGTCGCCCTATCTCGGGTTTTCACTGAAGCTTTCTTT. This chain links TRBV10-3 with TRBJ1-1; D gene ambiguous. Looked up from germline, CDR1 is ENHRY and CDR2 is SYGVKD. This CDR3 spans 16 amino acids. Trimming stripped 4 bases from V and 4 bases from J, with 19 bases between.

The CDR3 sequence: CASSPQIPGLAGGPTYEQYF. The CDR3 coding sequence is TGTGCCAGCAGCCCCCAAATACCGGGACTAGCGGGGGGTCCAACCTACGAGCAGTACTTC. The V and J genes are TRBV9 and TRBJ2-7, with 15 bases identical to TRBD2. There are 20 residues in the CDR3. CDR1 SGDLS and CDR2 YYNGEE come from the germline V gene. V shed 4 bases and J 2 bases; nucleotides not matched to a gene: 16.

This rearrangement joins TRBV7-9 to TRBJ1-2, with D possibly being TRBD1 (6 bases). Per germline, CDR1 SEHNR and CDR2 FQNEAQ (reference sequence). The CDR3 extends over 13 amino acids. The V end was cut by 1 base, the J end by 8 bases, with 11 bases between. This CDR3 is CASSLDRAYGYTF. For the CDR3, the DNA is TGTGCCAGCAGCTTAGACAGGGCCTACGGCTACACCTTC.

This chain's CDR3 is CASPGTGAGTEAFF. In nucleotides, the CDR3 is TGTGCCAGCCCCGGGACAGGGGCAGGTACTGAAGCTTTCTTT. The chain recombines TRBV30 with TRBJ1-1, with 10 bases fitting TRBD1. V trimming: 8 bases; J trimming: 5 bases; junction bases outside the gene matches: 11. The germline V gene encodes CDR1 GTSNPN and CDR2 SVGIG (reference sequence). The CDR3 sequence is 14 residues long. The whole variable domain, remainder taken from reference TRBV30 and TRBJ1-1, is SQTIHQWPATLVQPVGSPLSLECTVEGTSNPNLYWYRQAAGRGLQLLFYSVGIGQISSEVPQNLSASRPQDRQFILSSKKLLLSDSGFYLCASPGTGAGTEAFFGQGTRLTVV.

The rearrangement links TRBV4-1 to TRBJ2-2, with D unclear. The CDR3 spans 16 residues. V dropped 2 bases and J dropped 6 bases, with 16 bases sitting between them. Germline-derived CDR1 and CDR2 are MGHRA and YSYEKL. The CDR3 loop is CASSQILSVIAGELFF. CDR3 bases: TGCGCCAGCAGCCAAATTCTTTCGGTGATAGCCGGGGAGCTGTTTTTT.

The CDR3 loop is CASILDTYNSPLHF. The CDR3, as DNA: TGTGCCAGCATCCTGGACACATATAATTCACCCCTCCACTTT. The chain couples TRBV2 to TRBJ1-6, with D perhaps TRBD1 (5 bases). The CDR3 consists of 14 residues. Trimming removed 7 bases at V and 4 bases at J, with 11 bases between. Germline V gene sequence: CDR1 SNHLY, CDR2 FYNNEI.